The entry below describes one TCR beta chain. The sample originates from a study of CD8 T cells in Susac syndrome. Deletions cut 6 bases from V and 2 bases from J, with 17 bases between. The length of the CDR3 is 16 residues. Germline assignment: CDR1 SNHLY and CDR2 FYNNEI. Random hexamers were used to reverse transcribe an amount of roughly 0.5 to 1 ug RNA. Amplification of the TCR beta CDR3 was carried out by immunoSEQ multiplex PCR, which spanned a total of 54 Vbeta and 13 Jbeta segments. A single record per CDR3 protein comes from TCRdb applying MiXCR to the immunoSEQ multiplex PCR reads. Of about 49,000 distinct CDR3 sequences listed, 90% to 95% are singletons. TCR beta sequences were obtained from blood CD8+ and CD4+ T cells.

This chain connects TRBV2 to TRBJ2-1; D possibly corresponds to TRBD1 (6 bases). Sequenced material: CD8+ T cells from PBMCs. This receptor was obtained from a human donor in good health. The CDR3 DNA is TGTGCCAGCAGCGATCCGGGACAAGCAGCCTACAATGAGCAGTTCTTC. It encodes CASSDPGQAAYNEQFF.